The subject of this entry is one T cell receptor (beta chain). The antigen it recognizes is unknown. Per-base quality was not reported, and no clone a single base away is much larger than it. Collaborating institutions collected whole blood in K2EDTA tubes following their own protocols. For TCRbeta analysis, collaborator samples were shipped as frozen whole blood, as isolated PBMCs, or as DNA extracted from either sample type. The germline V gene provides CDR1 SNHLY and CDR2 FYNNEI. The junction shows trimming of 9 bases on V and 0 bases on J, and the gene matches do not reach 12 bases of it. The CDR3, cysteine through phenylalanine, is 16 amino acids long. The CDR3 DNA has 48 bases and is translated from base 1. The sample belongs to a study of blood T cell repertoires in COVID-19 (dated by TCRdb to the early 2020s). Notes on the research overall: The collaborator samples originated in the United States, Italy and Spain and spanned the acute and convalescent phases of COVID-19. The repertoires were released in a freely available public database intended as a resource for research on the immune response to SARS-CoV-2. Deeply sampled blood TCRbeta repertoires from subjects exposed to, actively infected with, or recovered from COVID-19 were included in the dataset. The prospective study material was composed of cDNA or gDNA derived from T cells, B-cell-depleted T cells, or PBMCs. Sample metadata almost always included a de-identified subject ID, COVID-19 status, age in years and sex. Samples came from the ongoing ImmuneRACE study (first 160 participants) plus 1,254 subjects from 6 global collaborators. Where available, HLA class I and class II types were obtained from metadata supplied by the sample provider rather than from assay-based typing.

Points the paper makes about the study in general: How much clinical and demographic metadata was included differed by source and by participant, and the metadata was provided uncurated.

TCRbeta CDR3 regions were amplified from genomic DNA by means of the immunoSEQ Assay, a bias-controlled multiplex PCR. Under the source paper's analysis protocol: The number of nucleated cells in each sample was estimated from the amplification of reference gene primers within the assay. To quantify the absolute abundance of each unique TCRbeta CDR3 rearrangement, sequence reads were collapsed and filtered. For each sample, productive Simpson clonality was calculated as the square root of Simpson's diversity index across productive rearrangements. TCRdb took this table from immuneACCESS and kept in-frame rearrangements with V and J called. Such tables lack part of the clones; where checked against another copy, unresolved V genes explain under half of the gap, and the rest is unexplained. Clone size and V and J calls were adopted from that table, with D and trimming inferred from the DNA. The sample records under 200,000 clones, around 84% of which are singletons. Almost 5% of the sample belongs to the ten largest clones.

This receptor was taken from a woman older than 75 with acute or convalescent COVID-19. The rearranged chain carries TRBV2 and TRBJ2-3; 7 bases in the junction line up with TRBD1. Source material: peripheral blood. The nucleotide sequence is given as TGTGCCAGAATCCCCCGGGACAGCGTTAGCACAGATACGCAGTATTTT. It translates as CARIPRDSVSTDTQYF.